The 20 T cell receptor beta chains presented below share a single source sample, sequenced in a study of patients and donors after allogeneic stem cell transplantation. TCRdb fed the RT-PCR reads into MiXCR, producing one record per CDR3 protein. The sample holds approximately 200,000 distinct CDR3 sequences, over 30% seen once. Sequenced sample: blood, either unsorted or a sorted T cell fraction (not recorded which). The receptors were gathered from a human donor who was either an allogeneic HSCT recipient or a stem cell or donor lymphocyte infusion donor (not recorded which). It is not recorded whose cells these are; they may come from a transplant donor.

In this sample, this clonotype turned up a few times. The CDR3 DNA follows: TGCGCCAGCAGCCAACTGATGGGGGAAGTGGGCTATGGCTACACCTTC. This gives the protein CASSQLMGEVGYGYTF. V is TRBV4-3 and J is TRBJ1-2; the D gene is possibly TRBD1 (5 bases). The CDR3 runs to 16 residues. V lost 2 bases and J 4 bases, leaving 17 bases between the germline ends. Germline V CDR1 and CDR2: LGHNA, YSLEER.

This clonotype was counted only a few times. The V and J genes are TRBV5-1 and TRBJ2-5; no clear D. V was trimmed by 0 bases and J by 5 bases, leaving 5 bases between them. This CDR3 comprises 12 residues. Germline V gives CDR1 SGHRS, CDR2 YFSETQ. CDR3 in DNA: TGCGCCAGCAGCTTGGGACCGGAGACCCAGTACTTC. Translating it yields CASSLGPETQYF.

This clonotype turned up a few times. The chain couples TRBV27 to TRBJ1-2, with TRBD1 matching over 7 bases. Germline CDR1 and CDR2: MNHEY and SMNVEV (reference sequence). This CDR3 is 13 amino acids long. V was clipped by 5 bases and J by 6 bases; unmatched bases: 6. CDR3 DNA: TGTGCCAGCAGTAACAGGGGAGGGGATGGCTACACCTTC. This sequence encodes CASSNRGGDGYTF.

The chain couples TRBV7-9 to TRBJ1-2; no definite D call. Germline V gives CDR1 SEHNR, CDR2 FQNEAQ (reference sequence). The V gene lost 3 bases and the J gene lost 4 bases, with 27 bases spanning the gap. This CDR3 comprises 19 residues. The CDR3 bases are TGTGCCAGCAGCTTCCCTCCAACACAGTTACAAGCGGATCTCTATGGCTACACCTTC. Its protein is CASSFPPTQLQADLYGYTF.

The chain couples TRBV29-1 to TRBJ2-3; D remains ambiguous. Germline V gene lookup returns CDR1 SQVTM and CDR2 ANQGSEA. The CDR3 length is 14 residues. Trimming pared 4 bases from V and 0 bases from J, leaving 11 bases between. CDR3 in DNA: TGCAGCGTTGTGCGGAACCCTAGCACAGATACGCAGTATTTT. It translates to CSVVRNPSTDTQYF.

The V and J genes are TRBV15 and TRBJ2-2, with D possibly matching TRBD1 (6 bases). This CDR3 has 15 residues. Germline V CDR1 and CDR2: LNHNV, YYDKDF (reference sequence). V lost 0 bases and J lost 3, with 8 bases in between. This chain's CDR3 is CATSRDYRDTGELFF. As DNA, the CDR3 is TGTGCCACCAGCAGAGATTACAGGGACACCGGGGAGCTGTTTTTT.

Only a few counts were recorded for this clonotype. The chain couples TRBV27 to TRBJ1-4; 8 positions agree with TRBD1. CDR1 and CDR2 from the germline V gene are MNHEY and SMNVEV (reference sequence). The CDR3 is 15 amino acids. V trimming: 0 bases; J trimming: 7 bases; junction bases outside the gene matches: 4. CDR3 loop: CASSLSPDRVEKLFF. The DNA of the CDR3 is TGTGCCAGCAGTTTATCGCCGGACAGGGTTGAAAAACTGTTTTTT.

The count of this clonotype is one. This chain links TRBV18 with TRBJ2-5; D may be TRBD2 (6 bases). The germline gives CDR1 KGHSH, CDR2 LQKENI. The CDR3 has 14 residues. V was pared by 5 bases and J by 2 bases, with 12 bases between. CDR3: CASSSGTRQETQYF. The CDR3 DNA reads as TGTGCCAGCTCAAGTGGGACTCGGCAAGAGACCCAGTACTTC.

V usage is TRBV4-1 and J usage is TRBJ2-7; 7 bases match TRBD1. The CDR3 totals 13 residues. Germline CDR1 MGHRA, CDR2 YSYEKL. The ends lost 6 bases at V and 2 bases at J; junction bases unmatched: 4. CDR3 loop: CASSTGEPYEQYF. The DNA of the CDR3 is TGCGCCAGCAGTACAGGGGAACCCTACGAGCAGTACTTC.

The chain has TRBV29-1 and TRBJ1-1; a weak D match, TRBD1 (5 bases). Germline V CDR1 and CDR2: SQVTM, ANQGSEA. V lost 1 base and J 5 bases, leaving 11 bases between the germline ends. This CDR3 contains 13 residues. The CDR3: CSVEAQRGTEAFF. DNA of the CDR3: TGCAGCGTTGAAGCACAGCGGGGGACTGAAGCTTTCTTT.

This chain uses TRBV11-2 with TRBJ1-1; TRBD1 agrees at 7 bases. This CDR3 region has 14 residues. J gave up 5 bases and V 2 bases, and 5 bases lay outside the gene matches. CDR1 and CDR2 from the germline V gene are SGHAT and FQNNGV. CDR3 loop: CASSLYPRGTEAFF. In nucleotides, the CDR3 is TGTGCCAGCAGCTTATACCCCAGGGGGACTGAAGCTTTCTTT.

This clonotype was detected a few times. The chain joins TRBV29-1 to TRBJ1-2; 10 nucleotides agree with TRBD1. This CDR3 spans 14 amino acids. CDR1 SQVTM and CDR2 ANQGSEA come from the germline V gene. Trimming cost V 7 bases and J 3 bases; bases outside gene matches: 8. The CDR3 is CSAVRQGADYGYTF. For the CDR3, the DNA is TGCAGCGCCGTACGACAGGGGGCGGACTATGGCTACACCTTC.

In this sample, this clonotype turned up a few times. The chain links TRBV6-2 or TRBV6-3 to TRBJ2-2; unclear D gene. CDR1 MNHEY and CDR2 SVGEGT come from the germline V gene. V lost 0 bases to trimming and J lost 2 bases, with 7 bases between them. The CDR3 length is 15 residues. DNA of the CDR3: TGTGCCAGCAGTTACTCCGGAGTCAACACCGGGGAGCTGTTTTTT. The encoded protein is CASSYSGVNTGELFF.

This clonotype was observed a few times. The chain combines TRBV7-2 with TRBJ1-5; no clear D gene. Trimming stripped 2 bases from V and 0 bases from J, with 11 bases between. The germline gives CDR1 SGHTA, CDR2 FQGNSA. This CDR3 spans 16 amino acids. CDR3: CASSLHSPNSNQPQHF. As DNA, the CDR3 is TGTGCCAGCAGCTTACACTCTCCAAATAGCAATCAGCCCCAGCATTTT.

CDR3 nucleotide sequence: TGTGCCAGCAGGTCCTGGAGCGGAAGAGAGACCCAGTACTTC. Protein product: CASRSWSGRETQYF. The chain is built from TRBV25-1 and TRBJ2-5; D perhaps matches TRBD2 (5 bases). The CDR3 runs 14 residues. V lost 6 bases and J lost 4, with 15 bases in between. CDR1 and CDR2 from the germline V gene are MGHDK and SYGVNS.

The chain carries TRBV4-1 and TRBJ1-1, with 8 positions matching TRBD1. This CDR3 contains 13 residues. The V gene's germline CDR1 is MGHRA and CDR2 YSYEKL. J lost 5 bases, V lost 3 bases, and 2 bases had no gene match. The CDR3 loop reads CASSQTGATEAFF. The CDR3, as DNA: TGCGCCAGCAGCCAGACAGGGGCTACTGAAGCTTTCTTT.

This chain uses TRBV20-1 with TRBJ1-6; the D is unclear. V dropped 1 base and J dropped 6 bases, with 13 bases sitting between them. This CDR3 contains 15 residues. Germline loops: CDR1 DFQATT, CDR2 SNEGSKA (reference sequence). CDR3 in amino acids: CSARGGGSINSPLHF. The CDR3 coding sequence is TGCAGTGCTAGAGGGGGTGGGAGTATTAATTCACCCCTCCACTTT.

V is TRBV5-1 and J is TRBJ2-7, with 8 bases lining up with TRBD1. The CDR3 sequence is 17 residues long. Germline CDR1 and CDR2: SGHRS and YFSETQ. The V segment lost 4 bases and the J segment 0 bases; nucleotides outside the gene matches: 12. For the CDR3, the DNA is TGCGCCAGCAGCCTGGGGGACAGGTCCTTTAGCTCCTACGAGCAGTACTTC. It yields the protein CASSLGDRSFSSYEQYF.

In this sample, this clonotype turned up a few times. The CDR3 DNA reads as TGCAGTGCTAGGGTTGGGGGCGTGAACACTGAAGCTTTCTTT. Its protein product is CSARVGGVNTEAFF. The chain is built from TRBV20-1 and TRBJ1-1; D perhaps matches TRBD1 (6 bases). The V end lost 3 bases, the J end lost 0 bases, and 11 bases lay between the germline ends. The CDR3 runs to 14 residues. Per the germline V gene, CDR1 is DFQATT and CDR2 is SNEGSKA (reference sequence).

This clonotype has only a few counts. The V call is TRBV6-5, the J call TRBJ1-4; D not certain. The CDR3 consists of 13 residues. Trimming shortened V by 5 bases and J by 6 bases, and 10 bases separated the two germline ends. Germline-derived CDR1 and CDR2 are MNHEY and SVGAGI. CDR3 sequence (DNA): TGTGCCAGCAGTCCCCCTGGGGATGAAAAACTGTTTTTT. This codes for CASSPPGDEKLFF.